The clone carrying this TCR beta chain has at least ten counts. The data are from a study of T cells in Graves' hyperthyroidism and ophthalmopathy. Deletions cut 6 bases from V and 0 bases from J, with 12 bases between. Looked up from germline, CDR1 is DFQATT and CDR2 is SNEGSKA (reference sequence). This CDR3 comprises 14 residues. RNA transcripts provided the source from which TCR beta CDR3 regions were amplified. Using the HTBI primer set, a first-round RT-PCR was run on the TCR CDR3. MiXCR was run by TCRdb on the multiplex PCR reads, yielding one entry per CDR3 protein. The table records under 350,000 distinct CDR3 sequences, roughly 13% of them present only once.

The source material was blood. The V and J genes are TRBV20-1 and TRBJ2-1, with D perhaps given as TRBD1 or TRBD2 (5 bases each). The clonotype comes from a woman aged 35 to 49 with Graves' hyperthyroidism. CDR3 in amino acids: CSAMGRHSYNEQFF. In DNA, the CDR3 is TGCAGTGCCATGGGACGGCACTCCTACAATGAGCAGTTCTTC.